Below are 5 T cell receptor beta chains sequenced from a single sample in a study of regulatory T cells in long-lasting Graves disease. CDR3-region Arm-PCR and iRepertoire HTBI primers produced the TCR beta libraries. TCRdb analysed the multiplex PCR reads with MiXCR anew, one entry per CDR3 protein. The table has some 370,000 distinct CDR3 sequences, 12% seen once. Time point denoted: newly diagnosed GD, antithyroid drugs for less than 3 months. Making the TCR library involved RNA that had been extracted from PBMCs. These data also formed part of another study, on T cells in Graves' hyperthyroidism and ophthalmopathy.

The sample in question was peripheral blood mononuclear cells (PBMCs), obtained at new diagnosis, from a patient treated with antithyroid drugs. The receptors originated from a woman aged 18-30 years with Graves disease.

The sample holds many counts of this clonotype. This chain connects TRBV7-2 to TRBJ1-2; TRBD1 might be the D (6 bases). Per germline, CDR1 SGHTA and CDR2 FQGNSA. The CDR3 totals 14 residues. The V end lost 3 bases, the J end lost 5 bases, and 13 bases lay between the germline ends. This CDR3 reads CASSLAGAPYGYTF. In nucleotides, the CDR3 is TGTGCCAGCAGCTTGGCGGGGGCCCCTTATGGCTACACCTTC.

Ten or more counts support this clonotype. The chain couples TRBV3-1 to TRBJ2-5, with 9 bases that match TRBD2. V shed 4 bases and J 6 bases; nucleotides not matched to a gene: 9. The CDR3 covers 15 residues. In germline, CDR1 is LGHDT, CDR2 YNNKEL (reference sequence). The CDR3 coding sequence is TGTGCCAGCAGCCCCGCTAGCGGGGTGACGAAGACCCAGTACTTC. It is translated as CASSPASGVTKTQYF.

The CDR3 loop is CASSLRGRTSTNEKLFF. The CDR3 nucleotides read TGTGCCAGCAGCCTCCGCGGGAGGACCTCAACTAATGAAAAACTGTTTTTT. The chain joins TRBV6-1 to TRBJ1-4; the D is unclear. The CDR3 is made up of 17 amino acids. Trimming took 6 bases from V and 0 from J, leaving 17 bases between them. CDR1 MNHNS and CDR2 SASEGT come from the germline V gene.

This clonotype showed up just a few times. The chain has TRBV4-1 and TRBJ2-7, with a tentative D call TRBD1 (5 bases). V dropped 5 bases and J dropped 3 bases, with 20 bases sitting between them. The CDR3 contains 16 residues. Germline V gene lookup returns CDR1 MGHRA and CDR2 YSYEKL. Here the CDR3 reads CASSAMRQSNLYEQYF. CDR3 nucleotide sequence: TGCGCCAGCAGCGCTATGAGACAGTCGAATCTCTACGAGCAGTACTTC.

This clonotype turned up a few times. CDR3 nucleotides: TGTGCCAGCAGCCGCCTGTGGGAACGGGAAAAACTGTTTTTT. It is translated as CASSRLWEREKLFF. This chain links TRBV14 with TRBJ1-4; D gene ambiguous. The germline V and J ends were trimmed by 4 bases and 8 bases, with 14 bases remaining between them. Looked up from germline, CDR1 is SGHDN and CDR2 is FVKESK. The CDR3 extends over 14 amino acids. The variable domain in full, with the rest retrieved from reference TRBV14 and TRBJ1-4, is EAGVTQFPSHSVIEKGQTVTLRCDPISGHDNLYWYRRVMGKEIKFLLHFVKESKQDESGMPNNRFLAERTGGTYSTLKVQPAELEDSGVYFCASSRLWEREKLFFGSGTQLSVL.